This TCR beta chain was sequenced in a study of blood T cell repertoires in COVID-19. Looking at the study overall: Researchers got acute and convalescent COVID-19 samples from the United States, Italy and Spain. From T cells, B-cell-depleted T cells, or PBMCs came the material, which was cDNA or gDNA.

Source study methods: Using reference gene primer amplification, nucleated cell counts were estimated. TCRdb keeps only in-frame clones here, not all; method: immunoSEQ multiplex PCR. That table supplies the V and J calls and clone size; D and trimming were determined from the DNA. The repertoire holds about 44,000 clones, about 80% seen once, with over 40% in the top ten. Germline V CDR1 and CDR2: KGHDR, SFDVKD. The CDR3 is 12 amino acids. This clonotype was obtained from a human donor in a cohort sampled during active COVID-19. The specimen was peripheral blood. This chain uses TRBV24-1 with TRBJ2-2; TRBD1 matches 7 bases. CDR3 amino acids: CKGQKESGELFF. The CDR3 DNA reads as TGTAAGGGACAGAAGGAGTCCGGGGAGCTGTTTTTT.